This is a list of T cell receptor beta chains from one sample in a study of response to subunit inactivated influenza vaccine. TCRdb independently ran MiXCR on the RT-PCR reads; one entry per CDR3 protein. The data hold about 190,000 distinct CDR3 sequences, with about an eighth observed a single time. This sample comprised CD8+ T cells sorted from PBMCs, obtained 5 to 6 days after vaccination. The receptors come from a middle-aged man who received an inactivated influenza vaccine. Both conserved end residues are part of each CDR3. A D gene is named only where the DNA matches it firmly.

J: TRBJ1-1
D: -
V: TRBV4-3
CDR3: CASSQDQGYTEAFF

J: TRBJ2-1
D: -
V: TRBV18
CDR3: CASSPGPLGSSINEQFF

J: TRBJ1-2
D: -
V: TRBV12-3/TRBV12-4
CDR3: CASSRENNYGYTF

J: TRBJ2-3
D: -
V: TRBV20-1
CDR3: CSARDATEADTQYF

J: TRBJ2-3
D: TRBD2
V: TRBV18
CDR3: CASSPLNLAGLTDTQYF

J: TRBJ2-7
D: -
V: TRBV7-2
CDR3: CASSHTSYEQYF

J: TRBJ2-7
D: TRBD1
V: TRBV7-9
CDR3: CASSSAQGAPPYEQYF

J: TRBJ2-7
D: -
V: TRBV4-1
CDR3: CASSQGRGEQYF

J: TRBJ1-5
D: -
V: TRBV20-1
CDR3: CSASGERGGGHQPQHF

J: TRBJ1-1
D: -
V: TRBV3-1
CDR3: CASSPSRAGNTEAFF

J: TRBJ2-2
D: -
V: TRBV7-8
CDR3: CASSLVVGPNTGELFF

J: TRBJ1-1
D: -
V: TRBV12-3/TRBV12-4
CDR3: CASSLGGVAEAFF

J: TRBJ1-4
D: TRBD1
V: TRBV20-1
CDR3: CSASISGTGDEKLFF

J: TRBJ2-3
D: -
V: TRBV4-3
CDR3: CASSQDRAGTDTQYF

J: TRBJ2-7
D: TRBD2
V: TRBV6-5
CDR3: CASSYSMATGGYEQYF

J: TRBJ2-7
D: TRBD2
V: TRBV20-1
CDR3: CSASTSGRDEQYF

J: TRBJ2-5
D: -
V: TRBV7-8
CDR3: CASSLAVIGETQYF

J: TRBJ1-5
D: -
V: TRBV20-1
CDR3: CSASKRGSNQPQHF

J: TRBJ2-6
D: -
V: TRBV14
CDR3: CASSQDSGSGANVLTF

J: TRBJ1-1
D: TRBD1
V: TRBV30
CDR3: CAWSVIYENRGPAFF

J: TRBJ2-5
D: -
V: TRBV20-1
CDR3: CSARVGETQYF

J: TRBJ2-1
D: -
V: TRBV6-1
CDR3: CAVRWGVSYNEQFF

J: TRBJ2-3
D: -
V: TRBV29-1
CDR3: CSADRDLQYF

J: TRBJ2-1
D: TRBD1
V: TRBV7-9
CDR3: CASSPRDRKYNEQFF

J: TRBJ2-1
D: TRBD2
V: TRBV7-4
CDR3: CASSATGTTYNEQFF

J: TRBJ2-1
D: -
V: TRBV24-1
CDR3: CATSDTGPYNEQFF

J: TRBJ2-1
D: -
V: TRBV2
CDR3: CASRPLGSYNEQFF

J: TRBJ2-3
D: -
V: TRBV10-2
CDR3: CASSEVSADTQYF

J: TRBJ2-6
D: -
V: TRBV7-2
CDR3: CASGVGGISSGANVLTF

J: TRBJ1-5
D: -
V: TRBV28
CDR3: CASSLSAHYSNQPQHF